The rows below give T cell receptor beta chains drawn from one sample of a study of cytotoxic CD8 clonotypes in ibrutinib-treated CLL. Generated by immunoSEQ multiplex PCR, the TCRdb table keeps only in-frame clones and is missing some. The table lists roughly 220,000 clones, 79% of them singletons. Sequencing used PBMCs, obtained after 12 months of ibrutinib treatment. The receptors come from a human donor with chronic lymphocytic leukemia. Both conserved end residues are part of each CDR3. Fields, in order: CDR3 length, D gene, J gene, V gene, clone size, CDR3 protein, CDR3 DNA. A D gene is named only where the DNA matches it firmly. Expanded clones get a size class; other rows say once, few or many, or leave the size out.

13,NA,TRBJ2-7,TRBV7-9,NA,CASSASGAREQYF,TGTGCCAGCAGCGCTTCAGGGGCGCGCGAGCAGTACTTC
12,NA,TRBJ2-3,TRBV7-2,few,CASSLLRDTQYF,TGTGCCAGCAGCTTACTGCGTGATACGCAGTATTTT
16,NA,TRBJ1-1,TRBV7-6,NA,CASSQGGAGMNTEAFF,TGTGCCAGCAGCCAAGGGGGGGCGGGCATGAACACTGAAGCTTTCTTT
14,TRBD1,TRBJ1-3,TRBV25-1,NA,CASRLSGGGNTIYF,TGTGCCAGCAGATTGTCAGGGGGCGGAAACACCATATATTTT
16,NA,TRBJ2-5,TRBV11-1,NA,CASSSGTSSRQVAQYF,TGTGCCAGCAGCTCTGGGACTTCCTCCCGCCAAGTAGCCCAGTACTTC
11,NA,TRBJ2-1,TRBV19,NA,CASSIGPEQFF,TGTGCCAGTAGTATAGGTCCTGAGCAGTTCTTC
16,NA,TRBJ1-5,TRBV6-6,few,CASSYSQDYSNQPQHF,TGTGCCAGCAGTTACTCTCAGGACTATAGCAATCAGCCCCAGCATTTT
12,NA,TRBJ2-4,TRBV1,NA,CTSVGPKNIQYF,TGCACCAGCGTGGGACCTAAAAACATTCAGTACTTC
19,TRBD2,TRBJ2-2,TRBV6-9,once,CASSYGPERGGRWAGELFF,TGTGCCAGCAGTTATGGGCCGGAGCGGGGGGGCCGGTGGGCCGGGGAGCTGTTTTTT
12,NA,TRBJ1-1,TRBV11-2,NA,CASSLANTEAFF,TGTGCCAGCAGCTTAGCGAACACTGAAGCTTTCTTT
15,NA,TRBJ1-1,TRBV21-1,NA,CASSNGQGRNTEAFF,TGTGCCAGCAGCAACGGACAGGGGCGAAACACTGAAGCTTTCTTT
13,NA,TRBJ1-2,TRBV27,few,CASSLGVPYGYTF,TGTGCCAGCAGTTTGGGGGTCCCCTATGGCTACACCTTC
14,TRBD1,TRBJ1-4,TRBV2,once,CASSERGQGEKLFF,TGTGCCAGCAGTGAAAGGGGACAGGGTGAAAAACTGTTTTTT
14,NA,TRBJ1-6,TRBV27,once,CASSFGSYNSPLHF,TGTGCCAGCAGTTTTGGCTCCTATAATTCACCCCTCCACTTT
13,NA,TRBJ2-4,TRBV6-5,NA,CASSYVVGDIQYF,TGTGCCAGCAGTTATGTGGTAGGCGACATTCAGTACTTC
16,TRBD2,TRBJ2-3,TRBV19,few,CASSLTAGGPQDTQYF,TGTGCCAGTAGTCTAACAGCGGGGGGGCCCCAAGATACGCAGTATTTT
14,TRBD1,TRBJ1-2,TRBV5-1,few,CASNEGQTNYGYTF,TGCGCCAGCAACGAGGGACAGACTAACTATGGCTACACCTTC
16,NA,TRBJ2-5,TRBV28,NA,CASSFGGPGLQETQYF,TGTGCCAGCAGTTTTGGGGGTCCCGGACTCCAAGAGACCCAGTACTTC
14,NA,TRBJ1-2,TRBV23-1,few,CASSQSEGNYGYTF,TGCGCCAGCAGTCAATCGGAGGGGAACTATGGCTACACCTTC
15,NA,TRBJ2-7,TRBV28,once,CASSSQSAGVYEQYF,TGTGCCAGCAGTTCTCAAAGTGCCGGCGTCTACGAGCAGTACTTC
18,NA,TRBJ1-4,TRBV4-1,NA,CASSQDGPGDRANEKLFF,TGCGCCAGCAGCCAAGATGGACCGGGGGATAGAGCTAATGAAAAACTGTTTTTT
17,TRBD2,TRBJ2-7,TRBV6-1,NA,CASSEGLAGRSPYEQYF,TGTGCCAGCAGTGAGGGACTAGCGGGACGTTCCCCCTACGAGCAGTACTTC
16,NA,TRBJ1-1,TRBV13,NA,CASSKQPDTSNTEAFF,TGTGCCAGCAGCAAACAACCGGACACTTCGAACACTGAAGCTTTCTTT
13,TRBD1,TRBJ2-1,TRBV29-1,NA,CSAREGAYNEQFF,TGCAGCGCCCGAGAGGGGGCATACAATGAGCAGTTCTTC
14,TRBD1,TRBJ2-1,TRBV10-3,NA,CAIMPGQGHNEQFF,TGTGCCATCATGCCGGGACAGGGCCACAATGAGCAGTTCTTC
12,NA,TRBJ2-7,TRBV9,NA,CASSVAGGPQYF,TGTGCCAGCAGCGTAGCTGGCGGGCCCCAGTACTTC
13,TRBD1,TRBJ1-2,TRBV28,NA,CASRQGAAPGYTF,TGTGCCAGTAGACAGGGGGCGGCCCCTGGCTACACCTTC
14,NA,TRBJ2-7,TRBV13,NA,CASSLGGDSYEQYF,TGTGCCAGCAGCTTAGGGGGGGACTCCTACGAGCAGTACTTC
14,NA,TRBJ2-2,TRBV11-2,NA,CASRLRRGTGELFF,TGTGCCAGCAGACTTCGACGGGGAACCGGGGAGCTGTTTTTT
19,NA,TRBJ2-2,TRBV5-1,NA,CASSTLSLRGLNSPGELFF,TGCGCCAGCAGCACCCTATCCTTACGGGGGCTGAATTCCCCCGGGGAGCTGTTTTTT
14,NA,TRBJ2-1,TRBV2,NA,CASSDVSSYNEQFF,TGTGCCAGCAGTGACGTGAGCTCCTACAATGAGCAGTTCTTC
14,NA,TRBJ2-7,TRBV19,NA,CASSIGGTTYEQYF,TGTGCCAGTAGTATAGGCGGGACAACTTACGAGCAGTACTTC
16,NA,TRBJ1-4,TRBV7-6,NA,CASSVRPRGGGEKLFF,TGTGCCAGCAGCGTCAGGCCCCGGGGAGGAGGTGAAAAACTGTTTTTT
15,TRBD1,TRBJ1-2,TRBV6-5,NA,CASSTPGQEPYGYTF,TGTGCCAGCAGCACTCCCGGACAGGAGCCCTATGGCTACACCTTC
14,TRBD1,TRBJ1-2,TRBV5-1,NA,CASSLGQGAYGYTF,TGCGCCAGCAGCTTGGGACAGGGGGCTTATGGCTACACCTTC
15,NA,TRBJ2-3,TRBV6-4,NA,CASSDRAASTDTQYF,TGTGCCAGCAGTGACCGGGCTGCTAGCACAGATACGCAGTATTTT
15,NA,TRBJ2-7,TRBV2,NA,CASSEGQGPIYEQYF,TGTGCCAGCAGTGAAGGGCAGGGGCCTATCTACGAGCAGTACTTC
15,TRBD1,TRBJ2-2,TRBV7-9,NA,CASSSGQGFTGELFF,TGTGCCAGCAGCTCGGGACAGGGGTTCACCGGGGAGCTGTTTTTT
16,TRBD1,TRBJ2-7,TRBV5-1,NA,CASSYITGTGSNEQYF,TGCGCCAGCAGCTACATAACCGGGACAGGGAGCAACGAGCAGTACTTC
16,NA,TRBJ2-1,TRBV6-5,once,CASSYSWQSSYNEQFF,TGTGCCAGCAGTTACTCGTGGCAGAGCTCCTACAATGAGCAGTTCTTC
13,TRBD1,TRBJ1-2,TRBV13,few,CASSTQGGYGYTF,TGTGCCAGCAGCACGCAGGGGGGCTATGGCTACACCTTC
16,TRBD1,TRBJ1-1,TRBV11-2,few,CASSPRQGVGNTEAFF,TGTGCCAGCAGCCCGAGACAGGGAGTGGGGAACACTGAAGCTTTCTTT
11,NA,TRBJ1-5,TRBV20-1,NA,CSASHNQPQHF,TGCAGTGCTAGTCACAATCAGCCCCAGCATTTT
14,TRBD1,TRBJ2-1,TRBV13,NA,CASSLGQGYNEQFF,TGTGCCAGCAGCCTCGGACAGGGTTACAATGAGCAGTTCTTC
10,NA,TRBJ1-1,TRBV20-1,few,CSASGLEAFF,TGCAGTGCTTCGGGACTAGAAGCTTTCTTT
15,NA,TRBJ1-5,TRBV21-1,NA,CASSTGTGGNQPQHF,TGTGCCAGCAGCACCGGGACAGGGGGCAATCAGCCCCAGCATTTT
13,NA,TRBJ1-2,TRBV10-3,NA,CATKLQESHGYTF,TGTGCCACAAAATTACAGGAGTCCCATGGCTACACCTTC
13,NA,TRBJ1-1,TRBV15,NA,CATSRDRAREAFF,TGTGCCACCAGCAGAGATAGAGCCAGAGAAGCTTTCTTT
17,NA,TRBJ2-1,TRBV7-9,few,CASSFLRRARPGDEQFF,TGTGCCAGCAGCTTCCTTCGGCGGGCCAGACCTGGCGATGAGCAGTTCTTC
16,NA,TRBJ1-3,TRBV9,NA,CASSVRAAGYLNTIYF,TGTGCCAGCAGCGTAAGGGCAGCAGGGTATTTGAACACCATATATTTT
14,NA,TRBJ2-2,TRBV30,NA,CAWTPLGVPGELFF,TGTGCCTGGACCCCTTTGGGAGTCCCCGGGGAGCTGTTTTTT
16,TRBD2,TRBJ2-1,TRBV5-1,NA,CASRQTRSSGSDEQFF,TGCGCCAGCAGACAGACTCGGTCTAGCGGGAGTGATGAGCAGTTCTTC